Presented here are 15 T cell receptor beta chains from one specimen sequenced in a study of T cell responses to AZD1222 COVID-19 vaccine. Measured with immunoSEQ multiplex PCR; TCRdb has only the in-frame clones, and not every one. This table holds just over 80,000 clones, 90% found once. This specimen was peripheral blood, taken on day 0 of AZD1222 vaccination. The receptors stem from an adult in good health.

DNA of the CDR3: TGTGCCAGCAGCTTGGTCGGACCTGAAGCTTTCTTT. It encodes CASSLVGPEAFF. The rearrangement uses TRBV5-5 and TRBJ1-1; no clear D gene. The CDR3 has 12 amino acids. Per the germline V gene, CDR1 is SGHKS and CDR2 is YYEKEE (reference sequence). Deletions cut 0 bases from V and 6 bases from J, with 6 bases between. The full variable domain, completed using reference TRBV5-5 and TRBJ1-1, is DAGVTQSPTHLIKTRGQQVTLRCSPISGHKSVSWYQQVLGQGPQFIFQYYEKEERGRGNFPDRFSARQFPNYSSELNVNALLLGDSALYLCASSLVGPEAFFGQGTRLTVV.

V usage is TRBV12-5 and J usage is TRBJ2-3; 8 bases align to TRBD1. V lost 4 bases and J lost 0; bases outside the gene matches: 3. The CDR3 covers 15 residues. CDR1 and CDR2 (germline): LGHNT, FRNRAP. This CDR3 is CASGSGGISTDTQYF. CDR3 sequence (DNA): TGTGCTAGTGGTTCAGGGGGCATCAGCACAGATACGCAGTATTTT.

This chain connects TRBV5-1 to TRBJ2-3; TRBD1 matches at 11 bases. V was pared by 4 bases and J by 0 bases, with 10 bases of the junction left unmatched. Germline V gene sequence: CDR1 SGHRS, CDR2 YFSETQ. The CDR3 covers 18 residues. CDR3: CASSATGTGGFSTDTQYF. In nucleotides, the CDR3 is TGCGCCAGCAGCGCAACCGGGACAGGGGGTTTCAGCACAGATACGCAGTATTTT.

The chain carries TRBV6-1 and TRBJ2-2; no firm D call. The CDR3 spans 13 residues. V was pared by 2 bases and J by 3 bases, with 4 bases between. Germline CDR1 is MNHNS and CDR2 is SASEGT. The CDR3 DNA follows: TGTGCCAGCAGTGAAATTCACACCGGGGAGCTGTTTTTT. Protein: CASSEIHTGELFF.

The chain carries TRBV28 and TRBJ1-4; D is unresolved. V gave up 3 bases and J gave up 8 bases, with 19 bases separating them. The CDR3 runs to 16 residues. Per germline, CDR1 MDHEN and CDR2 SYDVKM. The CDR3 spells CASSFFLQKEFEKLFF. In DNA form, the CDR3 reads TGTGCCAGCAGTTTTTTTCTGCAGAAGGAGTTCGAAAAACTGTTTTTT.

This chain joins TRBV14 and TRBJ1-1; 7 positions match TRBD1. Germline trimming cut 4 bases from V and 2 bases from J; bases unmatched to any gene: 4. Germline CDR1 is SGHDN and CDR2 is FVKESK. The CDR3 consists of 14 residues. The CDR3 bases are TGTGCCAGCAGCCGACAGGGAATTAACACTGAAGCTTTCTTT. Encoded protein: CASSRQGINTEAFF.

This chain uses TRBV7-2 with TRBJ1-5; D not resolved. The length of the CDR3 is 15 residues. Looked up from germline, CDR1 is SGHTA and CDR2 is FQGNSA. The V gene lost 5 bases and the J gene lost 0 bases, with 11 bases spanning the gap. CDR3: CASSPGANSNQPQHF. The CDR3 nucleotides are TGTGCCAGCAGCCCAGGCGCGAATAGCAATCAGCCCCAGCATTTT.

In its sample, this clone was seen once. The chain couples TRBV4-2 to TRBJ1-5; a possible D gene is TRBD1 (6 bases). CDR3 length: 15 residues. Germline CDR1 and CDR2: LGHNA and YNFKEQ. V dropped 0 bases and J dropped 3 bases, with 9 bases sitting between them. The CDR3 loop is CASSQENRANQPQHF. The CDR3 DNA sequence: TGTGCCAGCAGCCAAGAGAACAGGGCCAATCAGCCCCAGCATTTT.

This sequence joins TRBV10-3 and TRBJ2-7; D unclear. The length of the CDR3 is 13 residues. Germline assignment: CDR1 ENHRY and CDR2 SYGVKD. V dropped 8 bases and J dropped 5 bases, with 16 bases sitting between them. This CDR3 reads CAIGFAVGNEQYF. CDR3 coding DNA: TGTGCCATCGGCTTTGCGGTGGGGAACGAGCAGTACTTC.

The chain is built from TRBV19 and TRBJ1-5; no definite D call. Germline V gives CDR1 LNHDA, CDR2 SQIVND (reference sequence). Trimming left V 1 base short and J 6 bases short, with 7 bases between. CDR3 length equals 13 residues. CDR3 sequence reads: CASSIGETQPQHF. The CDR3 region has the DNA TGTGCCAGTAGTATAGGGGAAACTCAGCCCCAGCATTTT. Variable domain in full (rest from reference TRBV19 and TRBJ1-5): DGGITQSPKYLFRKEGQNVTLSCEQNLNHDAMYWYRQDPGQGLRLIYYSQIVNDFQKGDIAEGYSVSREKKESFPLTVTSAQKNPTAFYLCASSIGETQPQHFGDGTRLSIL.

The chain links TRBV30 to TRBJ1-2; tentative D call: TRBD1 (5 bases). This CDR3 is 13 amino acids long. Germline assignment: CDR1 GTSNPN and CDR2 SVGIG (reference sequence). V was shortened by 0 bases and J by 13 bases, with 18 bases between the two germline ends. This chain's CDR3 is CAWSVLLGRSPTF. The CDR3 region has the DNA TGTGCCTGGAGTGTACTTCTGGGACGGTCCCCCACCTTC.

CDR3 coding DNA: TGTGCCAGCAGTTTAAAGGGGGTCACTGGGGCCAACGTCCTGACTTTC. This encodes CASSLKGVTGANVLTF. The chain joins TRBV27 to TRBJ2-6; weak D call: TRBD1 (6 bases). The length of the CDR3 is 16 residues. Germline V gives CDR1 MNHEY, CDR2 SMNVEV (reference sequence). The V and J ends lost 2 bases and 2 bases respectively, with 10 bases between them.

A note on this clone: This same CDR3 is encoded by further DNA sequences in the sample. Here the CDR3 DNA reads TGTGCCAGTAGTATCTATGGAAACACCATATATTTT. It specifies CASSIYGNTIYF. V gene TRBV19 combines with J gene TRBJ1-3; no definite D call. Trimming stripped 3 bases from V and 3 bases from J, with 3 bases between. The CDR3 extends over 12 amino acids. The germline gives CDR1 LNHDA, CDR2 SQIVND (reference sequence).

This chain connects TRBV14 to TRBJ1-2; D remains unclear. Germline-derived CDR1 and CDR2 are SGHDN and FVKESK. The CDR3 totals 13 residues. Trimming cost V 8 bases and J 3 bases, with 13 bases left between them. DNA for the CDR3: TGTGCCAGCGATGAAAGGGCTTACTATGGCTACACCTTC. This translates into CASDERAYYGYTF. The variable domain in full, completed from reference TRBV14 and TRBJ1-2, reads EAGVTQFPSHSVIEKGQTVTLRCDPISGHDNLYWYRRVMGKEIKFLLHFVKESKQDESGMPNNRFLAERTGGTYSTLKVQPAELEDSGVYFCASDERAYYGYTFGSGTRLTVV.

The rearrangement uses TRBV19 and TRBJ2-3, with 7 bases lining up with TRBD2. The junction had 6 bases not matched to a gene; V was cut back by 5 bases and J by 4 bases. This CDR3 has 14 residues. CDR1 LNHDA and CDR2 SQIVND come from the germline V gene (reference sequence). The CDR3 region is CASSFGLGPDTQYF. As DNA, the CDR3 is TGTGCCAGTAGTTTTGGACTAGGCCCAGATACGCAGTATTTT.